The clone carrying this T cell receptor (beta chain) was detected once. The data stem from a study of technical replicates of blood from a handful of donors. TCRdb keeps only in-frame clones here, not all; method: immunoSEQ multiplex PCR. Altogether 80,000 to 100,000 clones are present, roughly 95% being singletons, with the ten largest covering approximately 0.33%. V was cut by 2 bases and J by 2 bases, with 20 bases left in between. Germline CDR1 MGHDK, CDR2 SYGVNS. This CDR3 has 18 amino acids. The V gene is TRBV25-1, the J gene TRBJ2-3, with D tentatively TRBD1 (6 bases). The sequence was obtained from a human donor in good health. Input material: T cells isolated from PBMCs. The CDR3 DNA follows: TGTGCCAGCAGTGAAGAAAAGTTAGGGACACCGATCACAGATACGCAGTATTTT. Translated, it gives CASSEEKLGTPITDTQYF.